This entry lists 24 T cell receptor beta chains sequenced from one sample in a study of T cell changes during pregnancy in multiple sclerosis. Clones were sequenced by immunoSEQ multiplex PCR, and TCRdb holds only the in-frame ones, with some missing. The sample has tens of thousands of clones; about nine tenths are singletons. The source material was peripheral blood, sampled before pregnancy. Every receptor here comes from a female donor with multiple sclerosis, enrolled in a pregnancy study.

The rearrangement uses TRBV11-1 and TRBJ1-4, with 9 bases that match TRBD1. Germline CDR1 and CDR2: SGHAT and FQDESV (reference sequence). J lost 7 bases, V lost 2 bases, and 5 bases had no gene match. This CDR3 comprises 15 residues. For the CDR3, the DNA is TGTGCCAGCAGCTTACCAGGACAGGGGAGTGAAAAACTGTTTTTT. Its translation: CASSLPGQGSEKLFF. Full variable domain (outside the CDR3, taken from reference TRBV11-1 and TRBJ1-4): EAEVAQSPRYKITEKSQAVAFWCDPISGHATLYWYRQILGQGPELLVQFQDESVVDDSQLPKDRFSAERLKGVDSTLKIQPAELGDSAMYLCASSLPGQGSEKLFFGSGTQLSVL.

The chain uses TRBV2 and TRBJ2-5, with 7 bases that match TRBD1. Germline-derived CDR1 and CDR2 are SNHLY and FYNNEI. CDR3 length equals 14 residues. Trimming at V came to 4 bases and at J to 4 bases, leaving 6 bases not matched to a gene. CDR3 loop: CASSGDRVLETQYF. Here the CDR3 DNA reads TGTGCCAGCAGTGGAGACAGGGTGCTAGAGACCCAGTACTTC. Full variable domain (missing parts from reference TRBV2 and TRBJ2-5): EPEVTQTPSHQVTQMGQEVILRCVPISNHLYFYWYRQILGQKVEFLVSFYNNEISEKSEIFDDQFSVERPDGSNFTLKIRSTKLEDSAMYFCASSGDRVLETQYFGPGTRLLVL.

This rearrangement joins TRBV7-6 to TRBJ2-7; 9 bases are a match to TRBD2. Germline trimming cut 1 base from V and 2 bases from J; bases unmatched to any gene: 9. This CDR3 has 17 amino acids. The germline gives CDR1 SGHVS, CDR2 FNYEAQ. CDR3 nucleotide sequence: TGTGCCAGCAGCTTAGGGACCGGGACTAGCCCCGCCTACGAGCAGTACTTC. This encodes CASSLGTGTSPAYEQYF.

The V call is TRBV5-5, the J call TRBJ1-1; D is unresolved. Germline loops: CDR1 SGHKS, CDR2 YYEKEE (reference sequence). The CDR3 covers 15 residues. The V and J ends lost 4 bases and 1 base respectively, with 14 bases between them. The CDR3 DNA sequence: TGTGCCAGCAGCATAAGACTGCAAAAGAACACTGAAGCTTTCTTT. It translates to CASSIRLQKNTEAFF.

V usage is TRBV5-4 and J usage is TRBJ2-3; the D gene is possibly TRBD2 (6 bases). V lost 0 bases and J lost 5, with 13 bases in between. The CDR3 sequence is 15 residues long. From germline, CDR1 is SGHNT and CDR2 YYREEE (reference sequence). The CDR3 loop is CASSLGGVKGDTQYF. CDR3 nucleotide sequence: TGTGCCAGCAGCTTGGGCGGGGTAAAGGGAGATACGCAGTATTTT.

This clone was counted only a few times. The chain links TRBV6-1 to TRBJ1-1, with D possibly TRBD1 on 5 matching bases. Germline CDR1 and CDR2: MNHNS and SASEGT. There are 13 residues in the CDR3. V was trimmed by 11 bases and J by 3 bases, leaving 16 bases between them. This chain's CDR3 is CAGRRGSDTEAFF. The DNA for the CDR3 is TGTGCCGGTCGGAGGGGAAGTGACACTGAAGCTTTCTTT.

This chain links TRBV19 with TRBJ1-2; D might be TRBD1 (6 bases). Germline V gene data show CDR1 as LNHDA and CDR2 as SQIVND (reference sequence). This CDR3 is 14 amino acids long. Trimming left V 3 bases short and J 6 bases short, with 14 bases between. The CDR3 region is CASSMGTGLDGYTF. For the CDR3, the DNA is TGTGCCAGTAGTATGGGCACAGGGTTAGATGGCTACACCTTC.

The CDR3 spells CASSRVSGTEAFF. As DNA, the CDR3 is TGTGCCAGCAGTCGGGTCTCGGGCACTGAAGCTTTCTTT. This chain links TRBV2 with TRBJ1-1; D gene ambiguous. This CDR3 is 13 amino acids long. V lost 5 bases to trimming and J lost 4 bases, with 11 bases between them. Germline V lookup: CDR1 SNHLY, CDR2 FYNNEI. Complete variable domain (other parts from reference TRBV2 and TRBJ1-1): EPEVTQTPSHQVTQMGQEVILRCVPISNHLYFYWYRQILGQKVEFLVSFYNNEISEKSEIFDDQFSVERPDGSNFTLKIRSTKLEDSAMYFCASSRVSGTEAFFGQGTRLTVV.

The gene calls are TRBV5-4 and TRBJ2-7; D might be TRBD2 (5 bases). The CDR3 spans 13 residues. The V end was cut by 4 bases, the J end by 6 bases, with 14 bases between. Germline CDR1 SGHNT, CDR2 YYREEE (reference sequence). The CDR3 nucleotides read TGTGCCAGCAGCGAGGGCCCCCCCGCCGAGCAGTACTTC. Amino acid sequence: CASSEGPPAEQYF. Together with reference TRBV5-4 and TRBJ2-7, the CDR3 gives the full variable domain: ETGVTQSPTHLIKTRGQQVTLRCSSQSGHNTVSWYQQALGQGPQFIFQYYREEENGRGNFPPRFSGLQFPNYSSELNVNALELDDSALYLCASSEGPPAEQYFGPGTRLTVT.

DNA for the CDR3: TGCGCCAGCAGCTCAATAGCGGCATCGGACAATGAGCAGTTCTTC. It is translated as CASSSIAASDNEQFF. The chain is built from TRBV5-1 and TRBJ2-1; possible D gene TRBD2, 6 bases. Germline assignment: CDR1 SGHRS and CDR2 YFSETQ. The length of the CDR3 is 15 residues. V shed 3 bases and J shed 5 bases, with 15 bases lying between them.

A single count supports this clone. The CDR3 loop is CASSLELAGVNEQFF. The CDR3 coding sequence is TGTGCCAGCAGCTTAGAACTAGCGGGAGTGAATGAGCAGTTCTTC. The rearrangement links TRBV11-3 to TRBJ2-1, with 11 bases fitting TRBD2. The V and J ends lost 0 bases and 7 bases, in that order; junction bases with no gene match: 2. Germline CDR1 is SGHNT and CDR2 is YENEEA. The CDR3 consists of 15 residues.

J is TRBJ2-1 and V is TRBV30; 12 nucleotides agree with TRBD2. Germline lookup yields CDR1 GTSNPN and CDR2 SVGIG (reference sequence). The CDR3 totals 14 residues. V shed 2 bases, J shed 9 bases, and the junction held 5 bases outside the gene matches. CDR3 sequence: CAWSPSGGGIEQFF. The CDR3 DNA is TGTGCCTGGAGTCCTAGCGGGGGGGGAATTGAGCAGTTCTTC.

Only one count was recorded for this clone. CDR3 nucleotide sequence: TGCGCCAGCAGCTTGGGGCCTAGCGGGGGGGCGTATGAGCAGTTCTTC. This encodes CASSLGPSGGAYEQFF. The chain joins TRBV5-1 to TRBJ2-1, with TRBD2 identical over 12 bases. The V and J ends lost 0 bases and 8 bases, in that order; junction bases with no gene match: 6. The CDR3 contains 16 residues. Germline V CDR1 and CDR2: SGHRS, YFSETQ.

J is TRBJ2-2 and V is TRBV6-4; 7 bases are shared with TRBD1. The CDR3 loop spans 15 amino acids. Germline V gene lookup returns CDR1 MRHNA and CDR2 SNTAGT. J was trimmed by 0 bases and V by 4 bases; bases with no gene match: 2. The CDR3 bases are TGTGCCAGCAGTGTGACAGGGCCGAACACCGGGGAGCTGTTTTTT. This codes for CASSVTGPNTGELFF.

The chain is built from TRBV27 and TRBJ2-7; 10 nucleotides line up with TRBD2. The CDR3 is made up of 14 amino acids. CDR1 is MNHEY and CDR2 is SMNVEV in the germline V gene (reference sequence). V was pared by 3 bases and J by 6 bases, with 5 bases of the junction left unmatched. As DNA, the CDR3 is TGTGCCAGCAGTTTTATAGGACTAGCGGTCGAGCAGTACTTC. Its translation is CASSFIGLAVEQYF.

The chain joins TRBV9 to TRBJ2-5, with unresolved D. Germline values: CDR1 SGDLS, CDR2 YYNGEE. This CDR3 has 14 residues. V was clipped by 3 bases and J by 2 bases, with 11 bases between them. The CDR3 spells CASSALQAQETQYF. The CDR3 nucleotides read TGTGCCAGCAGCGCCCTGCAGGCACAAGAGACCCAGTACTTC.

The chain is built from TRBV4-1 and TRBJ2-2; D might be TRBD2 (7 bases). Trimming left V 0 bases short and J 4 bases short, with 12 bases between. The germline gives CDR1 MGHRA, CDR2 YSYEKL. The CDR3 is made up of 16 amino acids. The CDR3 DNA reads as TGCGCCAGCAGCCAAGAGGGGGGGCATATCACCGGGGAGCTGTTTTTT. Its protein product is CASSQEGGHITGELFF.

This clone appeared a few times. The rearrangement uses TRBV5-1 and TRBJ1-4, with TRBD1 matching over 9 bases. Germline V gene lookup returns CDR1 SGHRS and CDR2 YFSETQ. This CDR3 contains 14 residues. The V gene end was trimmed by 4 bases and the J gene end by 6 bases; junction bases not matched to a gene: 4. CDR3 sequence reads: CASSLTGGDEKLFF. CDR3 sequence (DNA): TGCGCCAGCAGCCTCACAGGGGGCGATGAAAAACTGTTTTTT.

The J gene is TRBJ2-2, the V gene TRBV4-2, with a weak D call TRBD1 (5 bases). The CDR3 loop spans 16 amino acids. Germline V gives CDR1 LGHNA, CDR2 YNFKEQ. Deletions cut 1 base from V and 1 base from J, with 10 bases between. The DNA of the CDR3 is TGTGCCAGCAGCCAAGGGACCCAGGGGAACACCGGGGAGCTGTTTTTT. This gives the protein CASSQGTQGNTGELFF.

The chain links TRBV4-1 to TRBJ2-2; tentatively, D is TRBD1 (6 bases). Trimming pared 0 bases from V and 5 bases from J, leaving 10 bases between. Germline CDR1 is MGHRA and CDR2 is YSYEKL. The CDR3 runs 15 residues. CDR3 sequence (DNA): TGCGCCAGCAGCCAAGATCCAGGGGTGACCGGGGAGCTGTTTTTT. Translating it yields CASSQDPGVTGELFF.

The chain employs TRBV6-6 and TRBJ1-1, with D possibly matching TRBD1 (6 bases). The CDR3 covers 13 residues. V was clipped by 2 bases and J by 7 bases, with 11 bases between them. CDR1 is MNHNY and CDR2 is SVGAGI in the germline V gene (reference sequence). The CDR3 spells CASSYGGTFEAFF. CDR3 DNA sequence: TGTGCCAGCAGTTACGGTGGGACATTTGAAGCTTTCTTT.

The chain joins TRBV30 to TRBJ1-3; tentatively, D is TRBD1 (5 bases). The V gene lost 3 bases and the J gene lost 6 bases, with 12 bases spanning the gap. CDR1 is GTSNPN, CDR2 SVGIG, per germline (reference sequence). The CDR3 spans 13 residues. CDR3: CAWRVAGINTIYF. The CDR3 nucleotides are TGTGCCTGGAGAGTGGCAGGGATAAACACCATATATTTT.

The chain carries TRBV5-6 and TRBJ1-5; a possible D gene is TRBD1 (5 bases). Per germline, CDR1 SGHDT and CDR2 YYEEEE. The CDR3 covers 15 residues. V was clipped by 3 bases and J by 4 bases, with 14 bases between them. The CDR3 DNA reads TGTGCCAGCAGCTGGAACGACGGGGGTAATCAGCCCCAGCATTTT. It yields the protein CASSWNDGGNQPQHF.

The genes are TRBV19 and TRBJ2-3, with D possibly TRBD2 on 5 matching bases. The CDR3 consists of 15 residues. CDR1 and CDR2 (germline): LNHDA, SQIVND (reference sequence). V was pared by 7 bases and J by 0 bases, with 14 bases between. The CDR3 region has the DNA TGTGCCAGTACTGAGACGGACTTTAGCACAGATACGCAGTATTTT. It yields the protein CASTETDFSTDTQYF.